This TCR beta chain stems from a study of blood T cell repertoires in COVID-19. Background on the study: The study drew acute and convalescent COVID-19 samples from the United States, Italy and Spain. PBMCs, B-cell-depleted T cells, or T cells were the source of the cDNA or gDNA that made up the material.

Membership in each cohort depended on participant-reported clinical history. Symptom resolution, clearance, or two negative PCRs marked the recovered donors of Cohort 3. Profiling relied on immunoSEQ multiplex PCR, and the TCRdb table lists in-frame clones only, not all of them. The data show roughly 250,000 clones, with around 84% seen just once and roughly 1.6% held by the top ten. Trimming removed 3 bases from V and 8 bases from J; junction bases left unmatched: 19. The CDR3 contains 19 residues. From germline, CDR1 is SGDLS and CDR2 YYNGEE. Source material: PBMCs or T cells enriched from blood (not recorded which). The chain employs TRBV9 and TRBJ1-6; 8 nucleotides line up with TRBD1. This clonotype was obtained from a woman between 45 and 65 years old who had recovered from COVID-19. CDR3 DNA: TGTGCCAGCAGCGCGGGGGACCGGGACAGGTATTTGGGGTATTCACCCCTCCACTTT. Its protein is CASSAGDRDRYLGYSPLHF. Variable domain in full (rest from reference TRBV9 and TRBJ1-6): DSGVTQTPKHLITATGQRVTLRCSPRSGDLSVYWYQQSLDQGLQFLIQYYNGEERAKGNILERFSAQQFPDLHSELNLSSLELGDSALYFCASSAGDRDRYLGYSPLHFGNGTRLTVT.